The 10 T cell receptor beta chains in this list originate from one sample, sequenced in a study of cytomegalovirus exposure and HLA in healthy donors. The study ran its PCR with 60 Vbeta and 13 Jbeta primers. Clones were sequenced by immunoSEQ multiplex PCR, and TCRdb holds only the in-frame ones, with some missing. The sample records some 120,000 clones, approximately 81% being singletons. The sequenced sample consisted of PBMCs. The receptors derive from a woman between 40 and 55 years old in good health and CMV-seronegative.

The J gene is TRBJ2-3, the V gene TRBV5-4; 8 positions agree with TRBD1. The length of the CDR3 is 17 residues. Trimming took 4 bases from V and 5 from J; bases not matched to a gene: 15. Germline V lookup: CDR1 SGHNT, CDR2 YYREEE (reference sequence). CDR3 residues: CASSRSDRGLAGDTQYF. The CDR3 DNA reads TGTGCCAGCAGCCGGTCTGACAGGGGTTTAGCCGGAGATACGCAGTATTTT. The full variable domain, completed using reference TRBV5-4 and TRBJ2-3, is ETGVTQSPTHLIKTRGQQVTLRCSSQSGHNTVSWYQQALGQGPQFIFQYYREEENGRGNFPPRFSGLQFPNYSSELNVNALELDDSALYLCASSRSDRGLAGDTQYFGPGTRLTVL.

The chain couples TRBV30 to TRBJ2-3; D gene unclear. Germline V CDR1 and CDR2: GTSNPN, SVGIG (reference sequence). V was pared by 0 bases and J by 6 bases, with 10 bases between. The CDR3 is 13 amino acids. The chain's CDR3 is CAWSVRSPDTQYF. The CDR3 region has the DNA TGTGCCTGGAGTGTACGGTCGCCCGATACGCAGTATTTT.

As concerns this clone: The sample contains more than one DNA sequence encoding this CDR3. The gene calls are TRBV9 and TRBJ2-1, with TRBD2 as a possible D gene (6 bases). CDR3 length: 14 residues. V was clipped by 0 bases and J by 7 bases, with 11 bases between them. CDR1 is SGDLS, CDR2 YYNGEE, per germline. CDR3 sequence reads: CASSVGGGPNEQFF. CDR3 sequence (DNA): TGTGCCAGCAGCGTAGGAGGAGGGCCGAATGAGCAGTTCTTC.

The CDR3 protein is CASSVNEGTGANTEAFF. In DNA form, the CDR3 reads TGTGCCAGCAGCGTAAACGAGGGGACAGGGGCCAACACTGAAGCTTTCTTT. The chain carries TRBV9 and TRBJ1-1; TRBD1 matches 10 bases. The V gene end was trimmed by 1 base and the J gene end by 2 bases; junction bases not matched to a gene: 8. This CDR3 spans 17 amino acids. Germline V lookup: CDR1 SGDLS, CDR2 YYNGEE.

V and J are TRBV6-6 and TRBJ1-5; TRBD1 agrees at 8 bases. CDR1 is MNHNY, CDR2 SVGAGI, per germline (reference sequence). CDR3 length equals 15 residues. V was pared by 2 bases and J by 2 bases, with 2 bases of the junction left unmatched. Written as DNA, the CDR3 is TGTGCCAGCAGTTACGGACAGGGTCGCAATCAGCCCCAGCATTTT. It yields the protein CASSYGQGRNQPQHF.

The chain has TRBV19 and TRBJ1-1; D may be TRBD1 (6 bases). Trimming took off 7 bases at V and 4 bases at J, with 10 bases between the two ends. Per the germline V gene, CDR1 is LNHDA and CDR2 is SQIVND (reference sequence). The CDR3 runs to 12 residues. The CDR3 loop is CASTQGITEAFF. The CDR3, as DNA: TGTGCCAGTACGCAGGGGATCACTGAAGCTTTCTTT.

This clone was seen more than once but under ten times. The V call is TRBV2, the J call TRBJ1-5, with D possibly being TRBD1 (5 bases). This CDR3 region has 15 residues. The V end was cut by 3 bases, the J end by 4 bases, with 13 bases between. The germline gives CDR1 SNHLY, CDR2 FYNNEI. CDR3 bases: TGTGCCAGCAGTGAGGCGGGCGGGGGAAATCAGCCCCAGCATTTT. It specifies CASSEAGGGNQPQHF. The variable domain in full, with the rest retrieved from reference TRBV2 and TRBJ1-5, is EPEVTQTPSHQVTQMGQEVILRCVPISNHLYFYWYRQILGQKVEFLVSFYNNEISEKSEIFDDQFSVERPDGSNFTLKIRSTKLEDSAMYFCASSEAGGGNQPQHFGDGTRLSIL.

The rearrangement links TRBV11-2 to TRBJ1-1, with D perhaps matching TRBD1 (5 bases). The germline V and J ends were trimmed by 5 bases and 7 bases, with 17 bases remaining between them. This CDR3 region has 14 residues. Looked up from germline, CDR1 is SGHAT and CDR2 is FQNNGV. CDR3 residues: CASSASRFGGEAFF. DNA for the CDR3: TGTGCCAGCAGCGCCAGCAGATTCGGGGGTGAAGCTTTCTTT. Supplemented by reference TRBV11-2 and TRBJ1-1, the full variable domain reads EAGVAQSPRYKIIEKRQSVAFWCNPISGHATLYWYQQILGQGPKLLIQFQNNGVVDDSQLPKDRFSAERLKGVDSTLKIQPAKLEDSAVYLCASSASRFGGEAFFGQGTRLTVV.

V is TRBV5-6 and J is TRBJ1-2; D remains unclear. The CDR3 length is 11 residues. With 0 bases removed from V and 5 bases from J, the gap between germline ends came to 2 bases. CDR1 is SGHDT, CDR2 YYEEEE, per germline. CDR3 amino acids: CASSLAYGYTF. CDR3 sequence (DNA): TGTGCCAGCAGCTTGGCTTATGGCTACACCTTC.

The V call is TRBV9, the J call TRBJ1-2; D is perhaps TRBD1 (6 bases). There are 15 residues in the CDR3. Germline CDR1 reads SGDLS; CDR2 reads YYNGEE. V lost 4 bases, J lost 3 bases, and 16 bases lay in between. This CDR3 reads CASSPLGGLDYGYTF. Written as DNA, the CDR3 is TGTGCCAGCAGCCCCTTGGGGGGGCTGGACTATGGCTACACCTTC.